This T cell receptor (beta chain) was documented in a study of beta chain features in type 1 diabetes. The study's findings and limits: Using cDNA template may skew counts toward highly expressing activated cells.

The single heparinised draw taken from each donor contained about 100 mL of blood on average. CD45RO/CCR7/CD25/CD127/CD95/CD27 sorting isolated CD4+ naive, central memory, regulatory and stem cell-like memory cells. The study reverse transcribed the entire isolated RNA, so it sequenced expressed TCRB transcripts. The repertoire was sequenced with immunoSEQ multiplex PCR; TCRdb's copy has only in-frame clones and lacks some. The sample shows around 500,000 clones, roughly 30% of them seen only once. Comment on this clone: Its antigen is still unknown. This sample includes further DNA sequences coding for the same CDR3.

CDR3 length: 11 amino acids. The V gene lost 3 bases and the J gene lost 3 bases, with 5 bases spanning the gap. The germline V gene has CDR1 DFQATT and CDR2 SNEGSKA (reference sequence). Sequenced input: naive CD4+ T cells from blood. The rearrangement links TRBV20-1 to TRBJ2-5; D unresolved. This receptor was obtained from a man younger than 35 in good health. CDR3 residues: CSASREETQYF. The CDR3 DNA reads TGCAGTGCTAGCCGAGAAGAGACCCAGTACTTC.